One sample yielded the 23 T cell receptor beta chains listed below, sequenced in a study of cytomegalovirus exposure and HLA in healthy donors. The PCR employed 60 Vbeta primers together with 13 Jbeta primers. Clones were read by immunoSEQ multiplex PCR, and TCRdb kept only the in-frame ones, dropping some. The sample includes nearly 110,000 clones, roughly 82% of them seen just once. The sample consisted of PBMCs. The receptors were sampled from a man aged 25 to 40 in good health and CMV-seropositive.

This rearrangement joins TRBV4-1 to TRBJ1-1; D unresolved. The germline V gene encodes CDR1 MGHRA and CDR2 YSYEKL. Trimming took 4 bases from V and 0 from J, leaving 18 bases between them. The CDR3 has 17 amino acids. The CDR3 sequence: CASSLTVGAGMNTEAFF. CDR3 coding DNA: TGCGCCAGCAGCCTCACGGTAGGCGCCGGGATGAACACTGAAGCTTTCTTT.

The chain uses TRBV5-1 and TRBJ2-5; perhaps TRBD1 as D (6 bases). The DNA end favors TRBJ2-7, so the J call may be wrong. The CDR3 spans 15 residues. Germline V gives CDR1 SGHRS, CDR2 YFSETQ. As DNA, the CDR3 is TGCGCCAGCAGCTCACCCTTGGACAGTTCCTACGAGCAGTACTTC. Translated, it gives CASSSPLDSSYEQYF.

On this clone itself: Its ends do not fully match the called genes, so a read error is possible. This rearrangement joins TRBV7-9 to TRBJ1-5; D unclear. The CDR3 contains 12 residues. Germline V gene data show CDR1 as SEHNR and CDR2 as FQNEAQ (reference sequence). The CDR3 DNA reads TGTTCCAGCAGCCTAAGCAATCAGCCCCAGCATTTT. Protein: CSSSLSNQPQHF. Full variable domain (outside the CDR3, taken from reference TRBV7-9 and TRBJ1-5): DTGVSQNPRHKITKRGQNVTFRCDPISEHNRLYWYRQTLGQGPEFLTYFQNEAQLEKSRLLSDRFSAERPKGSFSTLEIQRTEQGDSAMYLCSSSLSNQPQHFGDGTRLSIL.

The J gene is TRBJ1-1, the V gene TRBV27; perhaps TRBD1 as D (5 bases). The CDR3 runs 14 residues. Germline-derived CDR1 and CDR2 are MNHEY and SMNVEV (reference sequence). Trimming removed 8 bases from V and 5 bases from J, with 18 bases in between. CDR3 DNA sequence: TGTGCCAGCCACCCGCGGGGGGGTTGGACTGAAGCTTTCTTT. Translation: CASHPRGGWTEAFF.

V gene TRBV7-6 combines with J gene TRBJ2-3; 7 bases match TRBD2. CDR3 length: 15 amino acids. The germline gives CDR1 SGHVS, CDR2 FNYEAQ. V lost 3 bases, J lost 0 bases, and 3 bases stayed unmatched. The CDR3 DNA follows: TGTGCCAGCAGCTTGAGCGGGGTTAGCACAGATACGCAGTATTTT. The encoded protein is CASSLSGVSTDTQYF.

V is TRBV29-1 and J is TRBJ1-1, with D hard to call. The CDR3 is 12 residues long. Germline V gene sequence: CDR1 SQVTM, CDR2 ANQGSEA. Trimming took 6 bases from V and 4 from J, leaving 12 bases between them. DNA of the CDR3: TGCAGCGTCCAGGTGGCTGTCACTGAAGCTTTCTTT. This encodes CSVQVAVTEAFF.

CDR3 region: CASSHRQGRAFF. The CDR3 DNA reads TGTGCCAGCAGCCATCGTCAGGGAAGGGCTTTCTTT. The gene calls are TRBV14 and TRBJ1-1, with D tentatively TRBD1 (5 bases). Germline CDR1 is SGHDN and CDR2 is FVKESK. Trimming pared 3 bases from V and 11 bases from J, leaving 13 bases between. This CDR3 region has 12 residues.

This chain connects TRBV5-1 to TRBJ2-5; TRBD2 matches 13 bases. CDR1 and CDR2 from the germline V gene are SGHRS and YFSETQ. V shed 4 bases, J shed 7 bases, and the junction held 10 bases outside the gene matches. The CDR3 is made up of 16 amino acids. CDR3 nucleotides: TGCGCCAGCAGCAAATCGACTAGCGGGGGGCTGGGGACCCAGTACTTC. Its translation is CASSKSTSGGLGTQYF.

The chain combines TRBV7-9 with TRBJ2-1; the D gene is possibly TRBD1 (5 bases). Germline V lookup: CDR1 SEHNR, CDR2 FQNEAQ (reference sequence). The CDR3 consists of 13 residues. V lost 1 base, J lost 12 bases, and 13 bases lay in between. CDR3 loop: CASSLVPPRGQFF. Here the CDR3 DNA reads TGTGCCAGCAGCTTAGTACCCCCTAGGGGGCAGTTCTTC. Together with reference TRBV7-9 and TRBJ2-1, the CDR3 gives the full variable domain: DTGVSQNPRHKITKRGQNVTFRCDPISEHNRLYWYRQTLGQGPEFLTYFQNEAQLEKSRLLSDRFSAERPKGSFSTLEIQRTEQGDSAMYLCASSLVPPRGQFFGPGTRLTVL.

The chain uses TRBV5-1 and TRBJ2-5, with D possibly TRBD2 on 6 matching bases. This CDR3 contains 14 residues. From germline, CDR1 is SGHRS and CDR2 YFSETQ. Trimming cost V 2 bases and J 0 bases, with 8 bases left between them. As DNA, the CDR3 is TGCGCCAGCAGCTTTGTAGCGGACCAAGAGACCCAGTACTTC. Translation gives CASSFVADQETQYF.

This sequence joins TRBV11-3 and TRBJ1-6; D not resolved. V gave up 5 bases and J gave up 5 bases, with 10 bases separating them. The V gene's germline CDR1 is SGHNT and CDR2 YENEEA. This CDR3 contains 14 residues. The CDR3 is CASSQLVDNSPLHF. CDR3 DNA sequence: TGTGCCAGCAGCCAGCTAGTTGATAATTCACCCCTCCACTTT.

This clone has just a few counts. V and J are TRBV7-9 and TRBJ2-1; D is possibly TRBD1 (5 bases). Germline V gives CDR1 SEHNR, CDR2 FQNEAQ (reference sequence). Trimming stripped 1 base from V and 6 bases from J, with 10 bases between. This CDR3 contains 14 residues. CDR3 nucleotide sequence: TGTGCCAGCAGCTTAGGGGGCTCAATCAATGAGCAGTTCTTC. Translation: CASSLGGSINEQFF.

The chain couples TRBV11-3 to TRBJ1-4; TRBD1 matches 9 bases. Germline CDR1 and CDR2: SGHNT and YENEEA. This CDR3 is built from 15 residues. V was pared by 4 bases and J by 7 bases, with 7 bases of the junction left unmatched. Written as DNA, the CDR3 is TGTGCCAGCAGCTCCGGGACAGGGTTCGGTGAAAAACTGTTTTTT. The encoded protein is CASSSGTGFGEKLFF.

The J gene is TRBJ1-6, the V gene TRBV7-8; D may be TRBD1 (5 bases). The CDR3 has 16 residues. Germline V gene data show CDR1 as SGHVS and CDR2 as FQNEAQ. The germline V and J ends were trimmed by 0 bases and 3 bases, with 9 bases remaining between them. CDR3 amino acids: CASSLAVRDYNSPLHF. CDR3 coding DNA: TGTGCCAGCAGCTTAGCCGTCAGGGACTATAATTCACCCCTCCACTTT.

This clone occurred once. This chain joins TRBV30 and TRBJ1-5; a possible D gene is TRBD1 (5 bases). CDR3 length: 13 residues. CDR1 is GTSNPN, CDR2 SVGIG, per germline (reference sequence). In nucleotides, the CDR3 is TGTGCTTTGGGCAGGGAGGGCAATCAGCCCCAGCATTTT. Translation: CALGREGNQPQHF.

As DNA, the CDR3 is TGTGCCAGCAGCTACGGACTGAAAAACACTGAAGCTTTCTTT. This translates into CASSYGLKNTEAFF. The J gene is TRBJ1-1, the V gene TRBV5-4; D is uncertain. CDR3 size: 14 residues. Trimming took off 3 bases at V and 2 bases at J, with 11 bases between the two ends. Per germline, CDR1 SGHNT and CDR2 YYREEE (reference sequence). The entire variable domain, with the rest obtained from reference TRBV5-4 and TRBJ1-1, is as follows: ETGVTQSPTHLIKTRGQQVTLRCSSQSGHNTVSWYQQALGQGPQFIFQYYREEENGRGNFPPRFSGLQFPNYSSELNVNALELDDSALYLCASSYGLKNTEAFFGQGTRLTVV.

The chain uses TRBV19 and TRBJ2-1; 8 bases match TRBD1. Germline values: CDR1 LNHDA, CDR2 SQIVND (reference sequence). This CDR3 contains 14 residues. The V segment lost 5 bases and the J segment 6 bases; nucleotides outside the gene matches: 6. CDR3 in amino acids: CASSARGLGNEQFF. DNA for the CDR3: TGTGCCAGTAGTGCCAGGGGGCTTGGCAATGAGCAGTTCTTC.

This clone has only a few counts. This chain links TRBV6-6 with TRBJ1-4; the D gene is possibly TRBD1 (6 bases). The CDR3 has 16 residues. Germline V gene sequence: CDR1 MNHNY, CDR2 SVGAGI (reference sequence). Trimming removed 6 bases at V and 8 bases at J, with 22 bases between. CDR3 region: CASSRTATGSGEKLFF. In DNA form, the CDR3 reads TGTGCCAGCAGCAGGACAGCAACGGGTTCAGGGGAAAAACTGTTTTTT.

This clone was counted a few times. The V and J genes are TRBV27 and TRBJ1-2, with TRBD1 matching 9 bases. V trimming: 6 bases; J trimming: 4 bases; junction bases outside the gene matches: 3. The CDR3 has 13 amino acids. The V gene's germline CDR1 is MNHEY and CDR2 SMNVEV (reference sequence). CDR3 residues: CASSRTGVYGYTF. The CDR3 nucleotides read TGTGCCAGCAGCAGGACAGGGGTCTATGGCTACACCTTC.

This clone was detected a few times. The J gene is TRBJ2-3, the V gene TRBV30, with a tentative D call TRBD2 (5 bases). Germline V lookup: CDR1 GTSNPN, CDR2 SVGIG (reference sequence). V was cut by 3 bases and J by 2 bases, with 6 bases left in between. The CDR3 length is 12 residues. The CDR3 DNA reads TGTGCCTGGAGGAGGGTCACAGATACGCAGTATTTT. Amino acids: CAWRRVTDTQYF.

This sequence joins TRBV7-2 and TRBJ1-5; no clear D gene. The CDR3 is 13 amino acids. The germline V and J ends were trimmed by 4 bases and 3 bases, with 7 bases remaining between them. CDR1 is SGHTA, CDR2 FQGNSA, per germline. The CDR3 spells CASSSQINQPQHF. CDR3 nucleotide sequence: TGTGCCAGCAGCTCACAGATCAATCAGCCCCAGCATTTT.

The genes are TRBV5-6 and TRBJ2-3; 8 bases are a match to TRBD1. Germline CDR1 reads SGHDT; CDR2 reads YYEEEE. The CDR3 extends over 15 amino acids. V lost 3 bases and J lost 1; bases outside the gene matches: 4. The CDR3 DNA is TGTGCCAGCAGCTCAGGGGGCTGGGGCACAGATACGCAGTATTTT. Its translation: CASSSGGWGTDTQYF.

In its sample, this clone was seen a few times. The chain uses TRBV18 and TRBJ1-5; 9 nucleotides line up with TRBD1. The CDR3 is 15 amino acids. Germline CDR1 reads KGHSH; CDR2 reads LQKENI. The V and J ends lost 6 bases and 3 bases, in that order; junction bases with no gene match: 6. The CDR3 DNA follows: TGTGCCAGCTCCCCGGGACAGGGCAACAATCAGCCCCAGCATTTT. It encodes CASSPGQGNNQPQHF.